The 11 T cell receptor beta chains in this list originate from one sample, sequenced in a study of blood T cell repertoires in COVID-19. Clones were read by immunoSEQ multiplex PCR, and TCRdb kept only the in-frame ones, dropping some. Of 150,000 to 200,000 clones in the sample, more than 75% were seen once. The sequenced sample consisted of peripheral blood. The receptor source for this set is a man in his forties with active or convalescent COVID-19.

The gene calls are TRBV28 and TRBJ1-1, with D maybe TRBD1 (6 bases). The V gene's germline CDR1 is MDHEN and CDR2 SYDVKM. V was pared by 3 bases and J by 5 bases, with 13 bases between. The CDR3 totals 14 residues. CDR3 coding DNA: TGTGCCAGCAGTTTCAGGGGAACGTATACTGAAGCTTTCTTT. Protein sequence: CASSFRGTYTEAFF.

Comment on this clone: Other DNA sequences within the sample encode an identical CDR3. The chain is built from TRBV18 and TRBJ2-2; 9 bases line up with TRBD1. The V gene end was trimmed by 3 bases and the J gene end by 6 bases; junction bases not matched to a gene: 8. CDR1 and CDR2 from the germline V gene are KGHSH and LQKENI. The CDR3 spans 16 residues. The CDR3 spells CASSPRGQGYSGELFF. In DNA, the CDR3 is TGTGCCAGCTCACCCCGGGGACAGGGATATTCCGGGGAGCTGTTTTTT.

In DNA form, the CDR3 reads TGTGCCAGCAGCTCGAAACAGGGGTTGGACTCTGGCTACACCTTC. Amino acid sequence: CASSSKQGLDSGYTF. V is TRBV7-9 and J is TRBJ1-2, with TRBD1 matching 7 bases. The CDR3 is 15 residues long. The ends lost 4 bases at V and 7 bases at J; junction bases unmatched: 12. Germline assignment: CDR1 SEHNR and CDR2 FQNEAQ (reference sequence).

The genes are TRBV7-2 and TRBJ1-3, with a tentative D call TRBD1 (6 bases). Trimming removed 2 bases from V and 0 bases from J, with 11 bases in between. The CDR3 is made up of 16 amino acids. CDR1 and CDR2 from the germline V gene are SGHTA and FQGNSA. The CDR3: CASSLRQANSGNTIYF. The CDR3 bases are TGTGCCAGCAGCTTAAGACAGGCGAACTCTGGAAACACCATATATTTT. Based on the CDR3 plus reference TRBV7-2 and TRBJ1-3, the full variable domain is GAGVSQSPSNKVTEKGKDVELRCDPISGHTALYWYRQSLGQGLEFLIYFQGNSAPDKSGLPSDRFSAERTGGSVSTLTIQRTQQEDSAVYLCASSLRQANSGNTIYFGEGSWLTVV.

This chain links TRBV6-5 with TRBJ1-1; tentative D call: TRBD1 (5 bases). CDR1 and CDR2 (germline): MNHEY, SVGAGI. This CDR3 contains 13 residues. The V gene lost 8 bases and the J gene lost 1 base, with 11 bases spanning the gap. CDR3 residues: CASYKQANTEAFF. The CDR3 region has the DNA TGTGCCAGCTATAAACAGGCGAACACTGAAGCTTTCTTT.

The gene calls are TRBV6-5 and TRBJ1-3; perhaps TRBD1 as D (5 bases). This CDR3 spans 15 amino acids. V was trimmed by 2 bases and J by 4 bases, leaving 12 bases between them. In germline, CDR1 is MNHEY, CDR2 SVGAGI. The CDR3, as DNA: TGTGCCAGCAGTTACGATCTAGGGGTGGGAAACACCATATATTTT. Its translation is CASSYDLGVGNTIYF.

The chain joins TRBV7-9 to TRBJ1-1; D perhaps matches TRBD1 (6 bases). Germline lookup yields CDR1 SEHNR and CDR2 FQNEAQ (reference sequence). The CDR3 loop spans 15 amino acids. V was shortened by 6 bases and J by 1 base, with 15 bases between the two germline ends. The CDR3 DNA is TGTGCCAGCAGTACCGATGGGGGCGGGAACACTGAAGCTTTCTTT. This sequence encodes CASSTDGGGNTEAFF.

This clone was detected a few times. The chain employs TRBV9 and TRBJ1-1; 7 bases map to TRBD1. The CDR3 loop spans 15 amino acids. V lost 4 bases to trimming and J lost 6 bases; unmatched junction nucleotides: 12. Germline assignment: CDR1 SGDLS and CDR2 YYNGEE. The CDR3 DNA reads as TGTGCCAGCAGCCCTCACAGGGGACGCTTCGCTGAAGCTTTCTTT. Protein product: CASSPHRGRFAEAFF.

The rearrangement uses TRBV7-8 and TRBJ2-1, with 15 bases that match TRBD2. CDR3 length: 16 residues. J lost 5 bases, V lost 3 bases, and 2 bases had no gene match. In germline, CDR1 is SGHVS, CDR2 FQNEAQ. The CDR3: CASSFGLAGGNNEQFF. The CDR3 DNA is TGTGCCAGCAGCTTTGGACTAGCGGGGGGGAACAATGAGCAGTTCTTC.

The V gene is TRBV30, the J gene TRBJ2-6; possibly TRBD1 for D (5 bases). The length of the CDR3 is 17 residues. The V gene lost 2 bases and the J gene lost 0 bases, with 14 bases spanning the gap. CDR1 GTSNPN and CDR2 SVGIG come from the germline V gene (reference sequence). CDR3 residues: CAWSSGAGNSGANVLTF. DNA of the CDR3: TGTGCCTGGAGTTCTGGGGCAGGAAACTCTGGGGCCAACGTCCTGACTTTC.

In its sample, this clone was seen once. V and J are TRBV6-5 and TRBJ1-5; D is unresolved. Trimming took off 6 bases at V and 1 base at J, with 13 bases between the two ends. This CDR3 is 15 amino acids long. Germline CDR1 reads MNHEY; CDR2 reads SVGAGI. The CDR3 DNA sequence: TGTGCCAGCAGCCGCGAGGCGCGAAGCAATCAGCCCCAGCATTTT. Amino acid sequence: CASSREARSNQPQHF.